This T cell receptor (beta chain) stems from a study of spatial heterogeneity in lung cancer. Background on the study: Combinations of a unique TCR and a UMI were tallied in raw reads, and on average each appeared more than ten times. Study outcomes and limitations: The number of expanded tumor alpha and beta chains correlated with mutation number. The study estimated around 7.1% alpha and more than 11% beta chain coverage of tumor T cells.

TCRdb reprocessed the 5' RACE reads via MiXCR and lists one record per CDR3 protein. The sample records about 10,000 distinct CDR3 sequences, around 10% being singletons. With V trimmed by 1 base and J by 4 bases, 20 bases remained unmatched. The CDR3 spans 22 residues. Germline V CDR1 and CDR2: DFQATT, SNEGSKA (reference sequence). This clonotype is labeled as medium-sized. Its antigen is as yet unknown. Time point: sample taken at primary tumor resection. Frozen PBMC, nontumor lung or tumor provided whole RNA, which was sequenced unsorted. Source: lung tumor tissue, taken at surgery. The sequence came from a male donor with early-stage non-small cell lung cancer. V usage is TRBV20-1 and J usage is TRBJ2-3, with 16 positions matching TRBD2. The CDR3 loop reads CSARGRSTQSGTSGRASDTQYF. CDR3 sequence (DNA): TGCAGTGCTAGAGGACGATCAACTCAATCCGGGACTAGCGGGAGGGCCTCAGATACGCAGTATTTT.